What follows describes a single TCR beta chain. This clonotype was found many times. The antigen this receptor binds is unknown. No quality values exist for individual bases; no much larger clone is one base distant. This entry belongs to a study of T cells in Graves' hyperthyroidism and ophthalmopathy (dated 2019 in TCRdb). Study-level background: Peripheral blood was collected at initial diagnosis, before any treatment. TCR V-J signatures able to tell the groups apart were searched for in a discovery cohort of 90 to 100 patients, of whom around 43 had Graves' ophthalmopathy and about 55 had stable Graves' hyperthyroidism. Prospective prediction of ophthalmopathy was tested in an independent validation cohort consisting of 18 hyperthyroidism patients and 17 patients who later progressed to ophthalmopathy. The approximately 90 discovery patients were divided at random into training and test sets in a 7:3 ratio. In more than five Graves' hyperthyroidism patients, the study also compared T-cell repertoires from thyroid tissue with T-cell repertoires from blood. After sampling, hyperthyroidism patients received methimazole starting at 30 mg daily, and ophthalmopathy patients received high-dose intravenous methylprednisolone. The paper reports TCR Vbeta CDR3 sequencing of some 140 peripheral blood samples: under 45 ophthalmopathy, around 80 hyperthyroidism and approximately 17 progressor patients.

A patient counted as having stable Graves' hyperthyroidism if no progression to ophthalmopathy occurred over 18 months of follow-up. Hyperthyroidism patients were aged 18 to 65 years and newly diagnosed, with disease duration of less than 2 months. The study excluded patients with uncontrolled infections, other autoimmune diseases, pregnancy or lactation. Clinical symptoms, serum thyroxine and TRAb, thyroid ultrasound, and orbital computed tomography formed the basis for the diagnoses. Ficoll-Paque density gradient centrifugation was used to isolate PBMCs from approximately 11 ml of fresh peripheral blood. Total RNA was extracted using Trizol reagent, and RNA quality was assessed on an Agilent 2100 Bioanalyzer. On the study overall, not on this receptor specifically: No statistical method was used to fix the sample size in advance, and group allocation was not hidden from the investigators. In validation, progression to ophthalmopathy was predicted by the model with roughly 71% sensitivity and roughly 76% specificity, a median of roughly 6 months before onset. Blood samples also contained most of the expanded thyroid clonotypes (frequency above 0.001), which suggests that blood repertoires may reflect thyroid immune responses. In cross-validation, a model built on a 13 V-J signature told ophthalmopathy apart from stable hyperthyroidism with 87.88% sensitivity and approximately 81% specificity, and in testing the same model reached 80%/75%.

The CDR3 runs 13 amino acids, cysteine and phenylalanine included. The CDR3 DNA has 39 bases and is translated from base 1. V gives up 5 bases and J gives up 2 bases, and the segment between their germline ends measures 11 bases. CDR1 and CDR2 (DFQATT, SNEGSKA) derive from the germline V gene (reference sequence). TCR beta CDR3 regions were amplified from RNA transcripts. The first round of RT-PCR for the TCR CDR3 was performed with the HTBI primer set and the Qiagen OneStep RT-PCR kit. Libraries were constructed in a second round of multiplex PCR, after which size selection and purification were performed. Sequencing of the libraries was done on an Illumina HiSeq2000 using paired-end 100 bp reads. Per the source publication's procedure: SOAPnuke was used to process the raw data, throwing out any read that contained adapters or uncalled bases, had a mean Phred below 15, or lacked an exact constant-primer or identifier match. High-quality paired reads were merged using COPE v1.2.5, and each unique nucleotide sequence was defined as a clonotype. MiTCR v1.1 was used to align clonotypes to the IMGT TRBV, TRBD and TRBJ reference segments. Analysis was restricted to V-J combinations with a frequency above 0.0001, which covered 99.2% of repertoires. The TCS score was defined as the ratio of F50 (clonal expansion) to E x V (chaos), calculated using BLOSUM62-based TCRdist between CDR3 peptides within each V-J. Welch's t-statistics and random forest reduced fewer than 550 V-J features to fewer than 15, which were used in a naive Bayes classifier (R e1071). TCRdb reprocessing: public reads trimmed at Q25 with fastp, clones called with MiXCR, in-frame beta chains kept. Each entry merges the rows of one CDR3 protein and shows their most common DNA and genes. What appears here as the V and J calls and clone size reflects TCRdb's work, not the paper's. Present in this sample are a few hundred thousand distinct CDR3 sequences, 15% to 19% of which were seen just once. The ten top clones hold around 6.6% of the sample.

The chain is made from TRBV20-1 and TRBJ2-3; a tentative D match to TRBD2 spans 6 bases. Sequencing was performed on blood. This sequence originates from a woman younger than 45 with Graves' hyperthyroidism. For the CDR3, the sequence is CSAVGGYTDTQYF. The DNA sequence is TGCAGTGCTGTCGGGGGTTACACAGATACGCAGTATTTT.